The 28 T cell receptor beta chains below come from one sample, sequenced in a study of OX40 agonist ivuxolimab in advanced cancers. Data came from immunoSEQ multiplex PCR; TCRdb stores just in-frame clones and leaves some out. The data contain tens of thousands of clones, approximately 87% of them seen just once; the ten biggest clones take up less than 1%. Material: CD4+ or CD8+ T cells sorted from blood, obtained in a trial of the OX40 agonist ivuxolimab. These receptor sequences come from an adult with an advanced solid tumor such as melanoma, head and neck, liver or kidney cancer.

This clone is a singleton in its sample. V gene TRBV9 combines with J gene TRBJ2-1; the D gene could be TRBD1 or TRBD2 (5 bases each). The V gene's germline CDR1 is SGDLS and CDR2 YYNGEE. CDR3 length: 16 amino acids. V lost 0 bases, J lost 1 base, and 11 bases lay in between. The chain's CDR3 is CASSVAGGRSYNEQFF. CDR3 sequence (DNA): TGTGCCAGCAGCGTAGCTGGGGGTAGGTCCTACAATGAGCAGTTCTTC.

The rearrangement joins TRBV5-4 to TRBJ2-6; 10 bases line up with TRBD1. The CDR3 length is 18 residues. Trimming at V came to 4 bases and at J to 1 base, leaving 8 bases not matched to a gene. Germline CDR1 is SGHNT and CDR2 is YYREEE (reference sequence). CDR3 region: CASSDRDRGFSGANVLTF. The CDR3 region has the DNA TGTGCCAGCAGCGACCGGGACAGGGGATTTTCTGGGGCCAACGTCCTGACTTTC.

The chain employs TRBV5-1 and TRBJ2-3; possibly TRBD2 for D (5 bases). Germline V lookup: CDR1 SGHRS, CDR2 YFSETQ. Trimming removed 1 base from V and 0 bases from J, with 9 bases in between. The CDR3 loop spans 15 amino acids. The CDR3 coding sequence is TGCGCCAGCAGCTTGTCCGGGAAGAGCACAGATACGCAGTATTTT. This codes for CASSLSGKSTDTQYF.

V usage is TRBV28 and J usage is TRBJ2-4, with 9 bases identical to TRBD1. The CDR3 is 17 amino acids. Trimming took 2 bases from V and 0 from J; bases not matched to a gene: 5. Germline loops: CDR1 MDHEN, CDR2 SYDVKM. In nucleotides, the CDR3 is TGTGCCAGCAGTTTAGGGACAGGGATCCTAGCCAAAAACATTCAGTACTTC. Translating it yields CASSLGTGILAKNIQYF.

This chain joins TRBV27 and TRBJ2-7; TRBD1 agrees at 9 bases. The CDR3 is 15 amino acids. Germline V gives CDR1 MNHEY, CDR2 SMNVEV (reference sequence). The ends lost 9 bases at V and 7 bases at J; junction bases unmatched: 16. CDR3 sequence reads: CASSQLGTGKVEQYF. Written as DNA, the CDR3 is TGTGCCAGTTCCCAACTCGGGACAGGGAAAGTAGAGCAGTACTTC.

J is TRBJ1-1 and V is TRBV19; 10 positions agree with TRBD1. Germline values: CDR1 LNHDA, CDR2 SQIVND (reference sequence). Trimming at V came to 3 bases and at J to 1 base, leaving 11 bases not matched to a gene. The CDR3 is 18 residues long. In nucleotides, the CDR3 is TGTGCCAGTAGTATCCCTGACCGGGGGACAGGGGCGAACACTGAAGCTTTCTTT. The encoded protein is CASSIPDRGTGANTEAFF.

The chain has TRBV28 and TRBJ2-2, with D hard to call. This CDR3 spans 14 amino acids. Germline V gene sequence: CDR1 MDHEN, CDR2 SYDVKM. V lost 6 bases, J lost 5 bases, and 13 bases lay in between. In nucleotides, the CDR3 is TGTGCCAGCAGAAGGAGAACGGTAACCGGGGAGCTGTTTTTT. Protein sequence: CASRRRTVTGELFF.

V and J are TRBV18 and TRBJ2-2, with 10 bases that match TRBD1. From germline, CDR1 is KGHSH and CDR2 LQKENI. V was pared by 3 bases and J by 4 bases, with 2 bases of the junction left unmatched. This CDR3 comprises 15 residues. The CDR3 DNA is TGTGCCAGCTCACCGACAGGGGGCCGCACCGGGGAGCTGTTTTTT. It specifies CASSPTGGRTGELFF.

The J gene is TRBJ1-2, the V gene TRBV28; tentative D call: TRBD1 (6 bases). The V end lost 2 bases, the J end lost 7 bases, and 11 bases lay between the germline ends. Germline CDR1 and CDR2: MDHEN and SYDVKM. The CDR3 consists of 13 residues. The CDR3 spells CASSLGGLFGYTF. The CDR3 region has the DNA TGTGCCAGCAGTTTAGGGGGGCTTTTTGGCTACACCTTC.

This chain links TRBV6-6 with TRBJ2-6; tentative D call: TRBD2 (5 bases). This CDR3 region has 16 residues. CDR1 is MNHNY and CDR2 is SVGAGI in the germline V gene (reference sequence). The germline V and J ends were trimmed by 6 bases and 0 bases, with 12 bases remaining between them. The CDR3 sequence: CASSHGVSSGANVLTF. CDR3 DNA: TGTGCCAGCAGCCACGGGGTCTCCTCTGGGGCCAACGTCCTGACTTTC.

The genes are TRBV6-1 and TRBJ1-1; D is unclear. This CDR3 has 14 amino acids. Germline-derived CDR1 and CDR2 are MNHNS and SASEGT. Deletions cut 6 bases from V and 2 bases from J, with 13 bases between. The CDR3 DNA is TGTGCCAGCAGAGTTACCCCCGCTAACACTGAAGCTTTCTTT. It is translated as CASRVTPANTEAFF.

This clone has just one count. This rearrangement joins TRBV15 to TRBJ2-7; D might be TRBD1 (5 bases). CDR3 length equals 16 residues. Germline V gene lookup returns CDR1 LNHNV and CDR2 YYDKDF (reference sequence). With 5 bases removed from V and 5 bases from J, the gap between germline ends came to 22 bases. The CDR3 loop is CATSGRDKGDPNEQYF. CDR3 nucleotide sequence: TGTGCCACCAGCGGACGCGATAAAGGGGATCCCAACGAGCAGTACTTC.

The chain recombines TRBV25-1 with TRBJ1-2; the match to TRBD1 covers 7 bases. Germline values: CDR1 MGHDK, CDR2 SYGVNS. The V gene end was trimmed by 5 bases and the J gene end by 8 bases; junction bases not matched to a gene: 2. The CDR3 sequence is 11 residues long. The DNA of the CDR3 is TGTGCCAGCAGTCAGGGGGGAGGCTACACCTTC. Translating it yields CASSQGGGYTF.

This rearrangement joins TRBV28 to TRBJ1-4; TRBD1 might be the D (5 bases). Germline loops: CDR1 MDHEN, CDR2 SYDVKM. Trimming removed 3 bases from V and 10 bases from J, with 18 bases in between. The CDR3 is made up of 15 amino acids. Here the CDR3 DNA reads TGTGCCAGCAGTTTGTCGGGCGGGGGAGTCCGAAAACTGTTTTTT. Amino acids: CASSLSGGGVRKLFF.

CDR3 loop: CASSPLRGTDTQYF. CDR3 bases: TGTGCCAGCTCACCACTGCGGGGCACAGATACGCAGTATTTT. The gene calls are TRBV18 and TRBJ2-3, with TRBD2 as a possible D gene (5 bases). V was trimmed by 1 base and J by 1 base, leaving 6 bases between them. Germline values: CDR1 KGHSH, CDR2 LQKENI. The CDR3 runs to 14 residues.

The rearrangement uses TRBV7-9 and TRBJ2-5; TRBD1 matches 12 bases. The better agreement between TRBJ2-7 and the DNA end casts doubt on the J call. CDR1 and CDR2 (germline): SEHNR, FQNEAQ (reference sequence). This CDR3 is built from 15 residues. The CDR3 DNA sequence: TGTGCCAGCAGCTTAGGGGGACAGGGGGCTGGCGAGCAGTACTTC. Protein: CASSLGGQGAGEQYF.

The chain joins TRBV7-2 to TRBJ2-1; D is perhaps TRBD1 (6 bases). V lost 3 bases and J lost 3, with 15 bases in between. The CDR3 length is 16 residues. In germline, CDR1 is SGHTA, CDR2 FQGNSA. CDR3 coding DNA: TGTGCCAGCAGCTTCAGGCATGGACAGAACTACAATGAGCAGTTCTTC. It encodes CASSFRHGQNYNEQFF.

The chain couples TRBV11-2 to TRBJ2-1; 13 bases align to TRBD2. Germline lookup yields CDR1 SGHAT and CDR2 FQNNGV. V shed 1 base, J shed 9 bases, and the junction held 6 bases outside the gene matches. The CDR3 is 16 residues long. The DNA for the CDR3 is TGTGCCAGCAGCTTAGGGGGACTAGCGGGATCTAGTGAGCAGTTCTTC. This gives the protein CASSLGGLAGSSEQFF.

The chain combines TRBV7-2 with TRBJ2-7; 9 bases are a match to TRBD2. The junction had 9 bases not matched to a gene; V was cut back by 5 bases and J by 4 bases. The CDR3 consists of 15 residues. Germline CDR1 reads SGHTA; CDR2 reads FQGNSA. Written as DNA, the CDR3 is TGTGCCAGCAGCCCCGGAGCGGGAGGAGCGTACGAGCAGTACTTC. Its translation: CASSPGAGGAYEQYF. The entire variable domain, with the rest obtained from reference TRBV7-2 and TRBJ2-7, is as follows: GAGVSQSPSNKVTEKGKDVELRCDPISGHTALYWYRQSLGQGLEFLIYFQGNSAPDKSGLPSDRFSAERTGGSVSTLTIQRTQQEDSAVYLCASSPGAGGAYEQYFGPGTRLTVT.

The chain carries TRBV18 and TRBJ2-1, with D maybe TRBD1 (5 bases). Trimming cost V 6 bases and J 9 bases, with 24 bases left between them. This CDR3 is built from 16 residues. Germline CDR1 KGHSH, CDR2 LQKENI. CDR3 region: CASSTGRGFAKGEQFF. CDR3 DNA sequence: TGTGCCAGCTCGACCGGTAGGGGTTTCGCTAAGGGTGAGCAGTTCTTC.

This sequence joins TRBV7-9 and TRBJ1-6; D ambiguous. This CDR3 region has 14 residues. V was cut by 5 bases and J by 5 bases, with 10 bases left in between. Germline V gene lookup returns CDR1 SEHNR and CDR2 FQNEAQ (reference sequence). CDR3 DNA sequence: TGTGCCAGCAGCGCGGAGGTAGATAATTCACCCCTCCACTTT. Translating gives CASSAEVDNSPLHF.

This chain connects TRBV9 to TRBJ2-7; 7 bases agree with TRBD1. Germline V CDR1 and CDR2: SGDLS, YYNGEE. J lost 2 bases, V lost 3 bases, and 8 bases had no gene match. The CDR3 has 15 amino acids. CDR3: CASSARQGRAYEQYF. CDR3 DNA sequence: TGTGCCAGCAGCGCCCGACAGGGAAGGGCCTACGAGCAGTACTTC.

The chain links TRBV5-1 to TRBJ2-6, with D unresolved. This CDR3 contains 15 residues. From germline, CDR1 is SGHRS and CDR2 YFSETQ. The V and J ends lost 0 bases and 2 bases respectively, with 6 bases between them. CDR3 sequence reads: CASSLVQTGANVLTF. The CDR3 DNA reads as TGCGCCAGCAGCTTGGTCCAGACTGGGGCCAACGTCCTGACTTTC. Full variable domain (rest looked up from reference TRBV5-1 and TRBJ2-6): KAGVTQTPRYLIKTRGQQVTLSCSPISGHRSVSWYQQTPGQGLQFLFEYFSETQRNKGNFPGRFSGRQFSNSRSEMNVSTLELGDSALYLCASSLVQTGANVLTFGAGSRLTVL.

This rearrangement joins TRBV7-2 to TRBJ1-5; 9 positions agree with TRBD1. From germline, CDR1 is SGHTA and CDR2 FQGNSA. V shed 5 bases, J shed 2 bases, and the junction held 1 base outside the gene matches. The CDR3 is 14 residues long. CDR3 nucleotide sequence: TGTGCCAGCAGCAGGGACAGGGGCAATCAGCCCCAGCATTTT. This gives the protein CASSRDRGNQPQHF. The full variable domain, rest sourced from reference TRBV7-2 and TRBJ1-5, is GAGVSQSPSNKVTEKGKDVELRCDPISGHTALYWYRQSLGQGLEFLIYFQGNSAPDKSGLPSDRFSAERTGGSVSTLTIQRTQQEDSAVYLCASSRDRGNQPQHFGDGTRLSIL.

This clone was counted only a few times. The chain combines TRBV29-1 with TRBJ1-1; the D is unclear. The CDR3 is 11 amino acids. CDR1 SQVTM and CDR2 ANQGSEA come from the germline V gene. Trimming stripped 5 bases from V and 1 base from J, with 5 bases between. Here the CDR3 DNA reads TGCAGCGTTAACGGGAACACTGAAGCTTTCTTT. It specifies CSVNGNTEAFF.

The genes are TRBV18 and TRBJ2-3, with a possible D match to TRBD1 (5 bases). Trimming removed 3 bases from V and 5 bases from J, with 9 bases in between. This CDR3 has 13 amino acids. Germline loops: CDR1 KGHSH, CDR2 LQKENI. The DNA for the CDR3 is TGTGCCAGCTCACCGGAAGGGGTAGATACGCAGTATTTT. Translating gives CASSPEGVDTQYF.

This clone has a single count. Here the CDR3 reads CASRGQGINEQFF. CDR3 nucleotides: TGTGCCAGCAGGGGACAGGGAATCAATGAGCAGTTCTTC. This rearrangement joins TRBV6-6 to TRBJ2-1, with 9 bases lining up with TRBD1. After removal of 6 bases from V and 6 bases from J, the junction contained 3 bases not matched to a gene. The CDR3 is made up of 13 amino acids. Germline CDR1 is MNHNY and CDR2 is SVGAGI (reference sequence).

The genes are TRBV19 and TRBJ1-5, with TRBD1 as a possible D gene (5 bases). The CDR3 contains 18 residues. V was trimmed by 2 bases and J by 5 bases, leaving 22 bases between them. CDR1 is LNHDA and CDR2 is SQIVND in the germline V gene (reference sequence). Written as DNA, the CDR3 is TGTGCCAGTAGTATATCCCCGACCGTAGGGGTACTCCATCAGCCCCAGCATTTT. Amino acid sequence: CASSISPTVGVLHQPQHF.